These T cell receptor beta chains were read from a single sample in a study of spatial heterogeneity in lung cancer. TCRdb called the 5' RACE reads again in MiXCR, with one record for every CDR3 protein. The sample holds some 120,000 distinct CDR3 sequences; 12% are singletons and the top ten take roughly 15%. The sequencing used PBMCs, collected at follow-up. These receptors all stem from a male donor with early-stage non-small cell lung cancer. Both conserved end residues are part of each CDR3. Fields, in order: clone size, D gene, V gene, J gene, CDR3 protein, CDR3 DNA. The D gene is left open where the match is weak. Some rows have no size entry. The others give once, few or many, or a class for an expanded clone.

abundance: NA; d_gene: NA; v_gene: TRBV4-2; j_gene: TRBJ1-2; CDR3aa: CASSQERFYHYGYTF; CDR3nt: TGTGCCAGCAGCCAAGAACGGTTCTACCACTATGGCTACACCTTC
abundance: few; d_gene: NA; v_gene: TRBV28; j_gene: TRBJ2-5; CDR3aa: CASSQLKETQYF; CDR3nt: TGTGCCAGCAGTCAACTGAAAGAGACCCAGTACTTC
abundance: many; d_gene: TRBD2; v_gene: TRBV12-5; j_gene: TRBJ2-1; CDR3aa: CASGFSGLHEQFF; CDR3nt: TGTGCTAGTGGTTTTTCGGGACTACACGAGCAGTTCTTC
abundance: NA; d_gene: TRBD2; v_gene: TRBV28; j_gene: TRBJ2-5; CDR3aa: CASRRRLAGGSETQYF; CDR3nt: TGTGCCAGCAGACGTCGACTAGCGGGGGGTTCAGAGACCCAGTACTTC
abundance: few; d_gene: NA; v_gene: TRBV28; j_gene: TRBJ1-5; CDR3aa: CASSKGHSNQPQHF; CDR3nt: TGTGCCAGCAGTAAAGGGCATAGCAATCAGCCCCAGCATTTT
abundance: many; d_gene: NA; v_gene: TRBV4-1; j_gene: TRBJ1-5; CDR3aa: CASSQEVELVGSHF; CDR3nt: TGCGCCAGCAGCCAAGAGGTGGAACTTGTGGGATCCCATTTT
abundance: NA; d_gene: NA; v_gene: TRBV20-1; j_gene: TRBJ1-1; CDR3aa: CSASLGSGNTEAFF; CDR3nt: TGCAGTGCTAGTTTGGGTTCGGGGAACACTGAAGCTTTCTTT
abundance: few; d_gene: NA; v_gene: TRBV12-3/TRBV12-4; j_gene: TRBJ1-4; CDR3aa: CASSPGASKEKLFF; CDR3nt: TGTGCCAGCAGCCCCGGGGCGAGTAAAGAAAAACTGTTTTTT
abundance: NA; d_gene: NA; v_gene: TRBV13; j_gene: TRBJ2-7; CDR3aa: CASSSRGRGNHYEQYF; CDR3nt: TGTGCCAGCAGCTCCAGGGGGAGGGGGAATCACTACGAGCAGTACTTC
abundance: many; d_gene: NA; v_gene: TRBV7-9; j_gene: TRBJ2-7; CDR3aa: CASSLKGGSSEFTIEQYF; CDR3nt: TGTGCCAGCAGCTTAAAGGGAGGAAGTTCTGAATTCACTATTGAGCAGTACTTC
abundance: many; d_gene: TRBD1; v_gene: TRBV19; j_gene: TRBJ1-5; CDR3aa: CASSLTGIEQPQHF; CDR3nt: TGTGCCAGTAGTCTGACAGGGATAGAGCAGCCCCAGCATTTT
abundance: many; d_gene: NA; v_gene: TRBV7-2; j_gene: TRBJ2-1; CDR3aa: CASSLGGRSYEQFF; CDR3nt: TGTGCCAGCAGCTTAGGGGGACGGTCTTATGAGCAGTTCTTC
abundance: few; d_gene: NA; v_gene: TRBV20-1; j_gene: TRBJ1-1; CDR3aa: CSANKRGTKGAFF; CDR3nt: TGCAGTGCTAACAAGCGCGGCACGAAAGGAGCTTTCTTT
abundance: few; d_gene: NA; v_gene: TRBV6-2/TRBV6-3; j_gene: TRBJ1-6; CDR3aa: CASSETRTPLHF; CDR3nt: TGTGCCAGCAGCGAAACTCGGACACCCCTCCACTTT
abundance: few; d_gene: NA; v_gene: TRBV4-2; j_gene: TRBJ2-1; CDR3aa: CASSQDRVNEQFF; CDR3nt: TGTGCCAGCAGCCAAGATAGGGTCAATGAGCAGTTCTTC
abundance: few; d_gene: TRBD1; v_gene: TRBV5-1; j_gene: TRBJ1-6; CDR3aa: CASSLDRGRVSPLHF; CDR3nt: TGCGCCAGCAGCTTGGACAGGGGGCGCGTTTCACCCCTCCACTTT
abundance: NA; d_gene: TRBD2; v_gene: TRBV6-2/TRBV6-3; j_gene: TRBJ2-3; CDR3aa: CASSYRAGGTDTQYF; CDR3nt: TGTGCCAGCAGTTACCGAGCGGGGGGCACAGATACGCAGTATTTT
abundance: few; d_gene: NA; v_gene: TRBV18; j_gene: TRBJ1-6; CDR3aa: CASSPSRAADSSYNSPLHF; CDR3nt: TGTGCCAGCTCACCCTCAAGGGCTGCCGATAGCTCCTATAATTCACCCCTCCACTTT
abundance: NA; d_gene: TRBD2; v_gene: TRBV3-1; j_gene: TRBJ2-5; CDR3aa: CASSQNPAGQETQYF; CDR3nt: TGTGCCAGCAGCCAAAATCCAGCGGGACAAGAGACCCAGTACTTC
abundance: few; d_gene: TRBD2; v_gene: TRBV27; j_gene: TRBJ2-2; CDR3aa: CASAGLAGPGELFF; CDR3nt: TGTGCCAGCGCGGGACTAGCGGGGCCCGGGGAGCTGTTTTTT
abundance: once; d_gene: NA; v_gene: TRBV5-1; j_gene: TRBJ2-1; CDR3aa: CASQVEASSYNEQFF; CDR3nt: TGCGCCAGTCAAGTAGAGGCTAGCTCCTACAATGAGCAGTTCTTC
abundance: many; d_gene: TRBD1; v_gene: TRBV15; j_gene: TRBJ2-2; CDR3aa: CATSRRDSHTGELFF; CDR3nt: TGTGCCACCAGCAGACGGGACAGCCACACCGGGGAGCTGTTTTTT
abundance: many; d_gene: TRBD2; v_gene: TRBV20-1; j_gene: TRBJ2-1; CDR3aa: CSAIRLAGGHNEQFF; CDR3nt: TGCAGTGCTATAAGACTAGCGGGGGGCCACAATGAGCAGTTCTTC
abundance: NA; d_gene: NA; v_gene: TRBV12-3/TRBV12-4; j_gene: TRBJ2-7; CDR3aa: CASSTDGGYEQYF; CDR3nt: TGTGCCAGCAGTACGGACGGAGGCTACGAGCAGTACTTC
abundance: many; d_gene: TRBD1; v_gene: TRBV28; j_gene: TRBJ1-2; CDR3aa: CASSAQGARGYTF; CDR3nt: TGTGCCAGCAGTGCCCAGGGGGCGCGAGGCTACACCTTC
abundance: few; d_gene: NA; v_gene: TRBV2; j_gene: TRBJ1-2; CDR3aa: CASSLIYGYTF; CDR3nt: TGTGCCAGCAGCCTCATATATGGCTACACCTTC
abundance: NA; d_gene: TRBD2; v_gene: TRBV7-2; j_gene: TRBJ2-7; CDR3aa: CASSLSSGGDYEQYF; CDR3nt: TGTGCCAGCAGCTTATCTAGCGGGGGGGACTACGAGCAGTACTTC
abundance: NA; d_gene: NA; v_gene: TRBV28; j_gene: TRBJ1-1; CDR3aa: CASSIEGRADTEAFF; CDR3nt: TGTGCCAGCAGCATTGAGGGGAGAGCGGACACTGAAGCTTTCTTT
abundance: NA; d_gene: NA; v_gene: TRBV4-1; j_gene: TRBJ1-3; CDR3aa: CASSQGPEAFGNTIYF; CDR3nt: TGCGCCAGCAGCCAAGGTCCGGAGGCATTTGGAAACACCATATATTTT
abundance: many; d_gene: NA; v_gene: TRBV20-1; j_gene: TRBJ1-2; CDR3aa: CSAPGLGGYTF; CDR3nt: TGCAGTGCCCCCGGACTTGGGGGCTACACCTTC
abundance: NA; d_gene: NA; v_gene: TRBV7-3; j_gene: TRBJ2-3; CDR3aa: CASSLKGGGATDTQYF; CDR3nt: TGTGCCAGCAGCTTAAAGGGCGGCGGGGCCACAGATACGCAGTATTTT
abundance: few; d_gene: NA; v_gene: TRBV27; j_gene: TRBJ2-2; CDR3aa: CASSRGTGELFF; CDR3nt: TGTGCCAGCAGTCGCGGGACCGGGGAGCTGTTTTTT
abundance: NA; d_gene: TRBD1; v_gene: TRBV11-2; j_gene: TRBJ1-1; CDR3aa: CASSPGQGWSTEAFF; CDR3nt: TGTGCCAGCAGCCCGGGACAGGGATGGAGCACTGAAGCTTTCTTT
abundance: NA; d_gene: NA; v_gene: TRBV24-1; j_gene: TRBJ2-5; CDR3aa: CATSDLMGSEETQYF; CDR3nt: TGTGCCACCAGTGATTTGATGGGCAGTGAAGAGACCCAGTACTTC
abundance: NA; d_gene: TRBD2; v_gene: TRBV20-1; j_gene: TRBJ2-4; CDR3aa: CSARIAGGLAKNIQYF; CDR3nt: TGCAGTGCTAGGATCGCGGGGGGACTAGCCAAAAACATTCAGTACTTC
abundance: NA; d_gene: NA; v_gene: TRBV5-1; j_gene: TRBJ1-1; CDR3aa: CASSYNRDTEAFF; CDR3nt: TGCGCCAGCAGCTACAACAGGGACACTGAAGCTTTCTTT
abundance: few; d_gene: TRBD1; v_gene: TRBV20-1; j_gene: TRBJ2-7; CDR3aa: CSARGGQGHGTYEQYF; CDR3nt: TGCAGTGCTAGGGGGGGACAGGGGCACGGGACCTACGAGCAGTACTTC
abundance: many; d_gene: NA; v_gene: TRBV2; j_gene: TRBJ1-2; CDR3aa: CASSSSQGYGYTF; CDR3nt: TGTGCCAGCAGCTCGTCGCAGGGCTATGGCTACACCTTC
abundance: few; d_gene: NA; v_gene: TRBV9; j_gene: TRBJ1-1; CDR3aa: CASSAPDRGNTEAFF; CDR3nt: TGTGCCAGCAGCGCCCCGGATAGGGGAAACACTGAAGCTTTCTTT
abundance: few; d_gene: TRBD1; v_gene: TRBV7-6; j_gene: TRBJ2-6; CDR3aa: CASSNRGSGANVLTF; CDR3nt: TGTGCCAGCAGCAACAGGGGGTCTGGGGCCAACGTCCTGACTTTC
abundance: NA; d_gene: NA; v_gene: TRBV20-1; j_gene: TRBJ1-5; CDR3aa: CSARVVGRENQPQHF; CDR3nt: TGCAGTGCTAGGGTGGTGGGCAGGGAAAATCAGCCCCAGCATTTT
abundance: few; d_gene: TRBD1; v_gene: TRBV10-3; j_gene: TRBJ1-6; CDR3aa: CAISETGVGALHF; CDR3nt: TGTGCCATCAGTGAGACAGGGGTAGGGGCCCTCCACTTT
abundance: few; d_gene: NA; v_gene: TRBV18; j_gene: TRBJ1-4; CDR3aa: CASSPVSGGLNEKLFF; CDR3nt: TGTGCCAGCTCACCAGTTTCGGGCGGACTAAATGAAAAACTGTTTTTT
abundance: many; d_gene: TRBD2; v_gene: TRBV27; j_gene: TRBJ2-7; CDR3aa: CASSPSGGFYEQYF; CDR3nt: TGTGCCAGCAGCCCTAGCGGGGGTTTTTACGAGCAGTACTTC
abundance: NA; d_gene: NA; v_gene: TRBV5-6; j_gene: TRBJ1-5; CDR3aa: CASSLRPDGYQPQHF; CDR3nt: TGTGCCAGCAGCTTGAGGCCGGACGGTTATCAGCCCCAGCATTTT
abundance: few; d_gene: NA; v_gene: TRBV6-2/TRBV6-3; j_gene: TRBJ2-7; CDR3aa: CASRGHFYEQYF; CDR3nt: TGTGCCAGCAGAGGACACTTCTACGAGCAGTACTTC
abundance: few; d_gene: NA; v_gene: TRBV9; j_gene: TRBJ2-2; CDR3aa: CASSVEPMNTGELFF; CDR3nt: TGTGCCAGCAGCGTAGAACCTATGAACACCGGGGAGCTGTTTTTT
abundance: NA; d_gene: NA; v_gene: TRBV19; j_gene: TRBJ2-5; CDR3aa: CASSRGTDQETQYF; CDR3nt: TGTGCCAGTAGTCGAGGGACGGACCAAGAGACCCAGTACTTC
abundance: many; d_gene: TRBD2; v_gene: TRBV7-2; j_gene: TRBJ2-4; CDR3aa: CASSLALAGGILAKNIQYF; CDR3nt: TGTGCCAGCAGCTTAGCTCTAGCGGGGGGTATTCTAGCCAAAAACATTCAGTACTTC